The clone carrying this T cell receptor (beta chain) was seen more than once but under ten times. The antigen remains unidentified. Trimming cost V 6 bases and J 1 base, with 7 bases left between them. The CDR3 has 12 residues. Time point in this sample: healthy volunteer bleed at 6 weeks. Extraction of total RNA was performed on unfractionated whole blood. The record originates from a study of human T cells and chemical hapten exposure. Study overall: TCR yields differed between samples (mainly from small differences in pooled library volume).

Study-wide findings and caveats: Once DPC sensitization occurred, TCRs above 1 in 1000 frequency showed no change.

One entry per CDR3 protein results from TCRdb running MiXCR on the RACE reads. Of about 77,000 distinct CDR3 sequences in the sample, around 9.3% were seen once. The receptor comes from a female donor in good health. Some clones in this sample may be carry-over from other donors' samples. The chain uses TRBV12-3 or TRBV12-4 and TRBJ2-7, with D possibly TRBD1 on 5 matching bases. The material sequenced was whole blood. The DNA of the CDR3 is TGTGCCAGCAGACCAGGGTCCTACGAGCAGTACTTC. It is translated as CASRPGSYEQYF.